This T cell receptor beta chain was obtained from a study of control samples from healthy donors and cancer patients (dated by TCRdb to the early 2020s). Of note for this clone: Its target antigen remains unknown. Within one base of it there is no much larger clone, and no base qualities were kept.

The method behind the library was the immunoSEQ multiplex PCR assay. TCRdb retrieved this table from immuneACCESS and kept in-frame rearrangements only. Not all clones are present; in checked studies, unresolved V genes account for under half, and no reason is known for the remainder. Here the sample has some 130,000 clones; just under 95% occur a single time. Jointly, the top ten make up around 5.8% of the sample. Germline trimming amounts to 4 bases on V and 5 bases on J, with 7 as the count of junction bases outside the gene matches. CDR1 is given as SGDLS and CDR2 as YYNGEE, both from the germline V gene. From the cysteine through the phenylalanine, the CDR3 covers 15 amino acids. Only the CDR3 region is kept as DNA, spanning 45 bases read in frame from base 1.

The clonotype was recovered from a young man in good health. The specimen was blood. This chain joins TRBV9 to TRBJ2-1; TRBD2 matches 9 bases in the middle. The DNA reads TGTGCCAGCAGCCGCGGGGGGGCCTTCGACAATGAGCAGTTCTTC. Its protein product is CASSRGGAFDNEQFF.